This TCR beta chain came from a study of T-cell memory formation after mild COVID-19. Between the trimmed V and J ends, which lost 2 bases and 12 bases, there was a span of 13 bases. Germline lookup yields CDR1 DFQATT and CDR2 SNEGSKA (reference sequence). This CDR3 is built from 12 residues. In TCRdb, the 5' RACE reads were re-called with MiXCR into one record per CDR3 protein. The data show about 340,000 distinct CDR3 sequences, with 10% to 15% seen just once and about a fifth held by the top ten. The material sequenced was PBMCs or a T cell subset sorted from them (not recorded which). The chain couples TRBV20-1 to TRBJ1-4; D gene unclear. The clonotype originates from a man in his late teens or twenties who had mild COVID-19 (a few samples of this study predate the infection). Cell type and time point are not known. CDR3 residues: CSARSTMGELFF. The CDR3 DNA reads as TGCAGTGCTAGATCCACCATGGGAGAACTGTTTTTT.